This is a list of T cell receptor beta chains from one sample in a study of blood T cell repertoires in COVID-19. Measured with immunoSEQ multiplex PCR; TCRdb has only the in-frame clones, and not every one. The sample lists under 80,000 clones; roughly nine tenths were seen once. Sequencing was carried out using peripheral blood. These receptor sequences come from an older man in a cohort sampled during active COVID-19. Both conserved end residues are trimmed from each CDR3.

V gene	J gene	CDR3 protein
TRBV19	TRBJ2-1	ASSKQGLRYNEQF
TRBV5-1	TRBJ1-4	ASTPSGGNEKLF
TRBV6-5	TRBJ2-3	ASSYSYARSTDTQY
TRBV3-1/TRBV3-2	TRBJ1-2	ASSLGGGGALT
TRBV28	TRBJ1-2	ASSLVSRGLAGYGYT
TRBV5-5	TRBJ1-5	ASSWAGGNQPQH
TRBV11-1	TRBJ2-6	ASSSGWTGANVLT
TRBV9	TRBJ2-2	ASSVEGTANTGELF
TRBV29-1	TRBJ2-5	SVSGLGQETQY
TRBV5-6	TRBJ1-1	ASSLGYGNTEAF
TRBV18	TRBJ1-6	ASSDLGSNSPLH
TRBV7-3	TRBJ2-1	ASSLGDRTLGDEQF
TRBV9	TRBJ1-2	ASSARAGDYGYT
TRBV29-1	TRBJ2-7	SVGRVAYEQY
TRBV5-1	TRBJ2-4	ASSLEGQGKNIQY
TRBV7-6	TRBJ2-5	ASSLGWGAGEETQY
TRBV21-1	TRBJ1-1	ASSYRGTGRGTEAF
TRBV6-6	TRBJ2-4	ASKTGGAKNIQY
TRBV9	TRBJ1-1	ASSVGPVMNTEAF
TRBV10-3	TRBJ1-2	AISPGQVTYGYT
TRBV9	TRBJ1-1	ASSGQSNTEAF
TRBV6-5	TRBJ2-1	ASSYSGQRPYNEQF
TRBV7-2	TRBJ1-4	ASSLRGWSEKLF
TRBV3-1/TRBV3-2	TRBJ2-6	ASSQGTGGYGANVLT
TRBV3-1/TRBV3-2	TRBJ2-7	ASSQVPRGFYEQY
TRBV5-1	TRBJ1-1	ASSSMNTEAF
TRBV25-1	TRBJ1-1	ASSGQGLTEAF
TRBV6-4	TRBJ1-1	ASRAGRETEAF
TRBV2	TRBJ1-6	ASTPSSYNSPLH
TRBV5-1	TRBJ2-2	ASSLGRPTSGGLELF
TRBV19	TRBJ1-2	ASSTRTGGNLYGYT
TRBV6-5	TRBJ2-1	ASSYSTDSYNEQF
TRBV23-1	TRBJ1-6	ASSPKTYNSPLH
TRBV7-2	TRBJ2-5	ASSLGAVQQETQY
TRBV19	TRBJ2-2	ASYDRSLGGELF
TRBV9	TRBJ1-1	ASTLTGTGMNTEAF
TRBV11-2	TRBJ2-1	ASSLDPQGIEQF
TRBV19	TRBJ2-2	ASSIAPDTGELF
TRBV13	TRBJ1-1	ASSLRAPPRGNTEAF
TRBV6-1	TRBJ2-5	ASSEQASGGGETQY
TRBV25-1	TRBJ1-4	ASSDPGTGNEKLF
TRBV7-2	TRBJ1-2	ASSPGQDYGYT
TRBV7-9	TRBJ2-7	ASSPQTYRVNYEQY
TRBV18	TRBJ1-4	ASSSGQFANEKLF
TRBV12-3/TRBV12-4	TRBJ2-7	ASSVGGYEQY
TRBV2	TRBJ2-2	ASRRTGGNTGELF
TRBV5-1	TRBJ2-5	ASSLGGAGEQETQY
TRBV5-6	TRBJ2-6	ASSWDWSGANVLT
TRBV27	TRBJ2-3	ASSSGGGWSSTDTQY
TRBV11-1	TRBJ2-3	ASQRLGALPADTQY
TRBV19	TRBJ2-5	ASSREVGAGQETQY
TRBV19	TRBJ1-6	ASSDRGLSSPLH
TRBV5-6	TRBJ1-1	ASSLFNSRQGGTEAF
TRBV19	TRBJ1-1	ASSRGQGSTEAF
TRBV3-1/TRBV3-2	TRBJ2-3	ASSPLSAGGPGTQY
TRBV29-1	TRBJ2-5	SFAVIRGETQY